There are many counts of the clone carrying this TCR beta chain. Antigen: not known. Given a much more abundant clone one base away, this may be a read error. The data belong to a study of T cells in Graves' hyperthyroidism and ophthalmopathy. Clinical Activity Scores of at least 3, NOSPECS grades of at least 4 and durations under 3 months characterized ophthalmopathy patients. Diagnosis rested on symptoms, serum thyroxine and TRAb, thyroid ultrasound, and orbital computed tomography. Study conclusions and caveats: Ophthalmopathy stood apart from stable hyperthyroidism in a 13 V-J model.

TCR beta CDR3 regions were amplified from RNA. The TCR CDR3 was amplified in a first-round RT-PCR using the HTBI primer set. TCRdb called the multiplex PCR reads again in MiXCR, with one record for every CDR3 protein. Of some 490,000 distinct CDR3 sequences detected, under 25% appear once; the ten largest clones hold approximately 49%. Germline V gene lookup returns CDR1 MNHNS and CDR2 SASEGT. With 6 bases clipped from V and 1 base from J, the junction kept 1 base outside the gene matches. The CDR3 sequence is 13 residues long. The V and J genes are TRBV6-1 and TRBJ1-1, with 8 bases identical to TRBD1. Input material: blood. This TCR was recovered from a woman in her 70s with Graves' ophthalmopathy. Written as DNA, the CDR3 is TGTGCCAGCAGGGACAGGGAGAACACTGAAGCTTTCTTT. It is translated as CASRDRENTEAFF.